These 26 T cell receptor beta chains originate from one sample sequenced in a study of regulatory T cells in long-lasting Graves disease. To make TCR beta libraries, researchers used iRepertoire HTBI primers and Arm-PCR of CDR3 regions. TCRdb processed the multiplex PCR reads anew with MiXCR; each CDR3 protein has one entry. The profile shows about 350,000 distinct CDR3 sequences, 16% of them singletons. Time point described: newly diagnosed GD, antithyroid drugs for less than 3 months. There was RNA extracted from PBMCs, and the TCR library was made from it. Another study also made use of these data, one on T cells in Graves' hyperthyroidism and ophthalmopathy.

This specimen consisted of peripheral blood mononuclear cells (PBMCs), obtained at new diagnosis, from a patient treated with antithyroid drugs. The origin of the receptors is a woman aged 18-30 years with Graves disease.

Worth noting for this clonotype: This likely traces to a read error, being one base from a far larger clone. The gene calls are TRBV7-9 and TRBJ2-5; 8 bases line up with TRBD1. In germline, CDR1 is SEHNR, CDR2 FQNEAQ (reference sequence). V dropped 5 bases and J dropped 9; count of bases not matched to a gene: 8. The length of the CDR3 is 13 residues. CDR3 sequence (DNA): TGTGCCAGCAGCGCCGGACAGGGAAGAGCCCAGTACTTC. Translation: CASSAGQGRAQYF.

The chain's CDR3 is CASSLLAGRSYEQFF. As DNA, the CDR3 is TGTGCCAGCAGCTTACTAGCGGGAAGATCCTACGAGCAGTTCTTC. The chain uses TRBV7-2 and TRBJ2-1; 9 positions match TRBD2. Germline assignment: CDR1 SGHTA and CDR2 FQGNSA. This CDR3 has 15 amino acids. After removal of 2 bases from V and 10 bases from J, the junction contained 9 bases not matched to a gene.

This clonotype was seen repeatedly, ten times or more. The chain recombines TRBV3-1 with TRBJ1-1; no clear D. V lost 3 bases and J lost 0, with 8 bases in between. Germline CDR1 and CDR2: LGHDT and YNNKEL (reference sequence). The CDR3 has 14 amino acids. The CDR3 here is CASSHRHVNTEAFF. CDR3 DNA: TGTGCCAGCAGCCATCGTCATGTGAACACTGAAGCTTTCTTT.

This clonotype was detected a few times. The chain employs TRBV6-1 and TRBJ1-2; a weak D match, TRBD1 (5 bases). Between the trimmed V and J ends, which lost 5 bases and 5 bases, there was a span of 15 bases. Germline V gene lookup returns CDR1 MNHNS and CDR2 SASEGT. The CDR3 has 14 residues. The CDR3 nucleotides read TGTGCCAGCAGTAACCCCGGAGGGGCTTATGGCTACACCTTC. The encoded protein is CASSNPGGAYGYTF.

This clonotype showed up many times. The chain employs TRBV12-3 or TRBV12-4 and TRBJ2-2, with D tentatively TRBD2 (6 bases). Trimming removed 2 bases from V and 1 base from J, with 14 bases in between. The CDR3 consists of 17 residues. The CDR3 DNA reads TGTGCCAGCAGTTTATGGGTAGCGGAGGGGAACACCGGGGAGCTGTTTTTT. It yields the protein CASSLWVAEGNTGELFF.

This clonotype was recorded many times. V usage is TRBV27 and J usage is TRBJ2-3, with a tentative D call TRBD2 (6 bases). The CDR3 length is 15 residues. Germline CDR1 is MNHEY and CDR2 is SMNVEV (reference sequence). V lost 4 bases and J 2 bases, leaving 13 bases between the germline ends. The CDR3 here is CASSSLAAITDTQYF. The CDR3 DNA reads as TGTGCCAGCAGTTCTTTAGCGGCCATCACAGATACGCAGTATTTT.

V gene TRBV9 combines with J gene TRBJ2-2; D unresolved. In germline, CDR1 is SGDLS, CDR2 YYNGEE. The CDR3 spans 16 residues. Trimming pared 4 bases from V and 4 bases from J, leaving 17 bases between. The CDR3 region has the DNA TGTGCCAGCAGCCCGTCGTCAGACAAACTCACCGGGGAGCTGTTTTTT. The encoded protein is CASSPSSDKLTGELFF.

This clonotype has ten or more counts. This rearrangement joins TRBV20-1 to TRBJ2-7; 7 positions agree with TRBD2. The germline V gene encodes CDR1 DFQATT and CDR2 SNEGSKA (reference sequence). The CDR3 totals 16 residues. The ends lost 0 bases at V and 0 bases at J; junction bases unmatched: 8. Written as DNA, the CDR3 is TGCAGTGCTAGAGAGTCCGAGCGGGATATCTCCTACGAGCAGTACTTC. Its translation: CSARESERDISYEQYF.

This clonotype was seen many times. V gene TRBV11-2 combines with J gene TRBJ2-1; 8 bases are shared with TRBD1. Germline V lookup: CDR1 SGHAT, CDR2 FQNNGV. V trimming: 3 bases; J trimming: 6 bases; junction bases outside the gene matches: 13. The CDR3 is 17 residues long. CDR3 protein: CASSLEVGTGGPNEQFF. In nucleotides, the CDR3 is TGTGCCAGCAGCTTGGAGGTTGGGACAGGCGGACCCAATGAGCAGTTCTTC.

The chain is built from TRBV27 and TRBJ2-5; D might be TRBD1 or TRBD2, each matching 6 bases. The J call is doubtful: the DNA matches TRBJ2-1 better. The CDR3 is made up of 13 amino acids. The germline V gene has CDR1 MNHEY and CDR2 SMNVEV (reference sequence). The CDR3 here is CASSSGGPNEQFF. CDR3 coding DNA: TGTGCCAGCAGTTCCGGGGGCCCCAATGAGCAGTTCTTC.

This clonotype was seen a handful of times. Because the CDR3 is missing its conserved closing phenylalanine or tryptophan, this is likely a read error. The rearrangement uses TRBV2 and TRBJ2-5; 13 bases agree with TRBD2. The CDR3 loop spans 17 amino acids. Germline CDR1 reads SNHLY; CDR2 reads FYNNEI. The trim removed 4 bases at V and 3 bases at J, leaving 8 bases unmatched. The CDR3 is CASSGRPTSGGEETQYS. The CDR3 DNA follows: TGTGCCAGCAGTGGGCGACCAACTAGCGGGGGGGAAGAGACCCAGTACTCC.

There are many counts of this clonotype. The CDR3 is CSVEGGSKDNEQFF. The CDR3 coding sequence is TGCAGCGTTGAAGGAGGGTCTAAGGACAATGAGCAGTTCTTC. This chain connects TRBV29-1 to TRBJ2-1; possible D gene TRBD2, 5 bases. CDR1 SQVTM and CDR2 ANQGSEA come from the germline V gene. V gave up 1 base and J gave up 5 bases, with 12 bases separating them. The CDR3 totals 14 residues.

This chain joins TRBV2 and TRBJ1-5, with TRBD1 identical over 9 bases. V shed 5 bases, J shed 5 bases, and the junction held 10 bases outside the gene matches. CDR1 and CDR2 from the germline V gene are SNHLY and FYNNEI. The CDR3 is 16 amino acids. In DNA form, the CDR3 reads TGTGCCAGCAGTTTGTCCGGGACAGGGAAAGATCAGCCCCAGCATTTT. It yields the protein CASSLSGTGKDQPQHF. Looking up the rest from reference TRBV2 and TRBJ1-5 gives the full variable domain: EPEVTQTPSHQVTQMGQEVILRCVPISNHLYFYWYRQILGQKVEFLVSFYNNEISEKSEIFDDQFSVERPDGSNFTLKIRSTKLEDSAMYFCASSLSGTGKDQPQHFGDGTRLSIL.

This clonotype was picked up many times. The chain is built from TRBV7-9 and TRBJ2-1; D might be TRBD1 (7 bases). Trimming pared 5 bases from V and 9 bases from J, leaving 17 bases between. The CDR3 spans 14 residues. Germline V lookup: CDR1 SEHNR, CDR2 FQNEAQ (reference sequence). CDR3 region: CASSLSGGGSEQFF. In DNA form, the CDR3 reads TGTGCCAGCAGCCTATCAGGAGGGGGCAGTGAGCAGTTCTTC.

Of note for this clonotype: This sequence may be a read error, since a much larger clone differs from it by one base. The rearrangement links TRBV2 to TRBJ2-5; the match to TRBD2 covers 7 bases. The ends lost 4 bases at V and 11 bases at J; junction bases unmatched: 16. This CDR3 is 15 amino acids long. Germline V gives CDR1 SNHLY, CDR2 FYNNEI. This chain's CDR3 is CASSGSGTILHEQYF. CDR3 coding DNA: TGTGCCAGCAGTGGTTCCGGGACTATCTTGCATGAGCAGTACTTC.

This clonotype was picked up a small number of times. The chain has TRBV6-5 and TRBJ2-1; no firm D call. CDR1 MNHEY and CDR2 SVGAGI come from the germline V gene. This CDR3 comprises 11 residues. Trimming removed 2 bases at V and 14 bases at J, with 10 bases between. The CDR3 spells CASSYPGREFF. In nucleotides, the CDR3 is TGTGCCAGCAGTTACCCCGGACGGGAGTTCTTC.

The chain recombines TRBV6-2 or TRBV6-3 with TRBJ1-2; no firm D call. The CDR3 length is 14 residues. CDR1 MNHEY and CDR2 SVGEGT come from the germline V gene. Trimming took 6 bases from V and 8 from J, leaving 19 bases between them. Written as DNA, the CDR3 is TGTGCCAGCAGATCCGCAGGCGGGTACAAGGGCTACACCTTC. Translation: CASRSAGGYKGYTF.

This clonotype appeared many times. The rearrangement links TRBV14 to TRBJ2-3; D might be TRBD1 or TRBD2, each matching 5 bases. V gave up 1 base and J gave up 2 bases, with 22 bases separating them. Germline V lookup: CDR1 SGHDN, CDR2 FVKESK. The CDR3 runs 19 residues. Here the CDR3 DNA reads TGTGCCAGCAGCCAAGGAGGGGCGATGAGGAGTAGAATCACAGATACGCAGTATTTT. It codes for CASSQGGAMRSRITDTQYF. Variable domain in full (rest from reference TRBV14 and TRBJ2-3): EAGVTQFPSHSVIEKGQTVTLRCDPISGHDNLYWYRRVMGKEIKFLLHFVKESKQDESGMPNNRFLAERTGGTYSTLKVQPAELEDSGVYFCASSQGGAMRSRITDTQYFGPGTRLTVL.

This clonotype was detected many times. This chain's CDR3 is CSAISGGGTDTQYF. DNA of the CDR3: TGCAGTGCCATATCCGGGGGGGGAACAGATACGCAGTATTTT. The rearrangement links TRBV20-1 to TRBJ2-3; 8 bases line up with TRBD2. J was trimmed by 3 bases and V by 6 bases; bases with no gene match: 8. This CDR3 contains 14 residues. CDR1 is DFQATT, CDR2 SNEGSKA, per germline (reference sequence).

This clonotype came up a few times. The chain links TRBV5-1 to TRBJ2-7; TRBD1 might be the D (5 bases). The CDR3 contains 15 residues. Germline assignment: CDR1 SGHRS and CDR2 YFSETQ. V was pared by 0 bases and J by 3 bases, with 13 bases between. The CDR3 DNA is TGCGCCAGCAGCTTGGAAAGGGGCATCAACTACGAGCAGTACTTC. It specifies CASSLERGINYEQYF.

This chain uses TRBV24-1 with TRBJ2-7; TRBD1 is a possible D gene (5 bases). The CDR3 has 12 residues. The ends were cut back, 3 bases at V and 7 bases at J, with 9 bases in the middle. CDR1 KGHDR and CDR2 SFDVKD come from the germline V gene. The CDR3 nucleotides are TGTGCCACCAGTGATCGGCCAGGGGAGCAGTACTTC. This gives the protein CATSDRPGEQYF.

This clonotype was counted a few times. This chain uses TRBV10-3 with TRBJ2-5, with 7 bases identical to TRBD2. Germline CDR1 reads ENHRY; CDR2 reads SYGVKD. After removal of 8 bases from V and 5 bases from J, the junction contained 8 bases not matched to a gene. The CDR3 totals 13 residues. DNA for the CDR3: TGTGCCATCGGGATGTCACTAGCGGAGACCCAGTACTTC. Residues: CAIGMSLAETQYF.

This clonotype was observed many times. The V gene is TRBV12-3 or TRBV12-4, the J gene TRBJ2-2; D gene uncertain. Trimming took 5 bases from V and 7 from J, leaving 14 bases between them. This CDR3 contains 14 residues. This CDR3 is CASSRALSGGELFF. In DNA form, the CDR3 reads TGTGCCAGCAGTCGGGCCCTGTCCGGCGGGGAGCTGTTTTTT.

This clonotype was counted between two and nine times. The gene calls are TRBV11-2 and TRBJ1-3; unclear D gene. Trimming removed 5 bases from V and 8 bases from J, with 7 bases in between. The germline V gene encodes CDR1 SGHAT and CDR2 FQNNGV. The CDR3 loop spans 11 amino acids. CDR3 loop: CASSPRDTIYF. The CDR3 nucleotides read TGTGCCAGCAGCCCTCGGGACACCATATATTTT.

Many counts were recorded for this clonotype. The CDR3 sequence is CASSLPDQPQHF. The CDR3, as DNA: TGTGCCAGCAGTTTACCCGATCAGCCCCAGCATTTT. The V gene is TRBV28, the J gene TRBJ1-5; D call uncertain. This CDR3 has 12 residues. Germline lookup yields CDR1 MDHEN and CDR2 SYDVKM. V gave up 2 bases and J gave up 5 bases, with 4 bases separating them. Combining the CDR3 with reference TRBV28 and TRBJ1-5 gives the whole variable domain DVKVTQSSRYLVKRTGEKVFLECVQDMDHENMFWYRQDPGLGLRLIYFSYDVKMKEKGDIPEGYSVSREKKERFSLILESASTNQTSMYLCASSLPDQPQHFGDGTRLSIL.

The chain couples TRBV28 to TRBJ2-2, with D hard to call. The germline V and J ends were trimmed by 8 bases and 0 bases, with 7 bases remaining between them. This CDR3 is 13 amino acids long. Germline loops: CDR1 MDHEN, CDR2 SYDVKM. In nucleotides, the CDR3 is TGTGCCAGCGCGGCAGCGAACACCGGGGAGCTGTTTTTT. Protein product: CASAAANTGELFF.